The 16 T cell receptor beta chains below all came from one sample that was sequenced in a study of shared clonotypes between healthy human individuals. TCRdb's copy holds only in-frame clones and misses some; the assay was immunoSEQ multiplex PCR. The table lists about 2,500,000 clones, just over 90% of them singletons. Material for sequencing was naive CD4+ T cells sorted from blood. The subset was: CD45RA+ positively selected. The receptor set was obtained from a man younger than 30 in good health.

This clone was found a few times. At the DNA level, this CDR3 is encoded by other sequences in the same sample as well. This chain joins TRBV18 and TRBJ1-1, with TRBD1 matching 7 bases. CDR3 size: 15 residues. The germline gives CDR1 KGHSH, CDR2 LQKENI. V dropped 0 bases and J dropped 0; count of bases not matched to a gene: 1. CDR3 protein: CASSPPGQLNTEAFF. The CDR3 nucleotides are TGTGCCAGCTCACCACCGGGACAGTTGAACACTGAAGCTTTCTTT. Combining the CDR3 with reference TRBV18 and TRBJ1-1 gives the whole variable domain NAGVMQNPRHLVRRRGQEARLRCSPMKGHSHVYWYRQLPEEGLKFMVYLQKENIIDESGMPKERFSAEFPKEGPSILRIQQVVRGDSAAYFCASSPPGQLNTEAFFGQGTRLTVV.

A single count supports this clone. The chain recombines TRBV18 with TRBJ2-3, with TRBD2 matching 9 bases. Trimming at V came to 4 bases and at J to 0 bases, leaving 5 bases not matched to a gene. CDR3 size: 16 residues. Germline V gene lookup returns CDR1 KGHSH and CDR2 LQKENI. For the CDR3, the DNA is TGTGCCAGCTCACTAGCGGGGGCGACTAGCACAGATACGCAGTATTTT. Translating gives CASSLAGATSTDTQYF.

CDR3 loop: CAISDGREGETQYF. DNA of the CDR3: TGTGCCATCAGTGACGGCAGGGAGGGAGAGACCCAGTACTTC. The chain combines TRBV10-3 with TRBJ2-5; 7 bases map to TRBD2. J lost 4 bases, V lost 3 bases, and 5 bases had no gene match. The CDR3 covers 14 residues. The germline gives CDR1 ENHRY, CDR2 SYGVKD.

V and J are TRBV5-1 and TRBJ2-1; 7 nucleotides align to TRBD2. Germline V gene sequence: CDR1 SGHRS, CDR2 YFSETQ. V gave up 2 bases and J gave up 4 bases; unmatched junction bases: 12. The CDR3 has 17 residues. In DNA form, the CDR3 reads TGCGCCAGCAGCTTCCCACCGGGACTAAAACCTTACAATGAGCAGTTCTTC. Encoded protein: CASSFPPGLKPYNEQFF.

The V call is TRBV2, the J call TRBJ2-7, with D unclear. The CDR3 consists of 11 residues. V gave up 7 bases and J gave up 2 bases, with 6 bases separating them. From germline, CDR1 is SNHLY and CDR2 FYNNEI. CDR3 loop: CASIVAYEQYF. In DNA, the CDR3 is TGTGCCAGCATAGTGGCCTACGAGCAGTACTTC.

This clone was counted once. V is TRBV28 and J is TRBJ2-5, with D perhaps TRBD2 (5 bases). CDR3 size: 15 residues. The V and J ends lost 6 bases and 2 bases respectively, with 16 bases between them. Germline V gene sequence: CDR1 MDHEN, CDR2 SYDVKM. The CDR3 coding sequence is TGTGCCAGCAGCCCCGCGGGCAGCAGACAAGAGACCCAGTACTTC. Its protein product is CASSPAGSRQETQYF.

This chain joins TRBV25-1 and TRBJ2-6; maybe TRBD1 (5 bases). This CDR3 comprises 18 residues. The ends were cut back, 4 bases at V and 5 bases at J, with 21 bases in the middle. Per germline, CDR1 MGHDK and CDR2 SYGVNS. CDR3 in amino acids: CASSVRQTGQSRANVLTF. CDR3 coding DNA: TGTGCCAGCAGTGTACGCCAAACTGGACAAAGTCGGGCCAACGTCCTGACTTTC. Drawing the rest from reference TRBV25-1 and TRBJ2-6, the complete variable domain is EADIYQTPRYLVIGTGKKITLECSQTMGHDKMYWYQQDPGMELHLIHYSYGVNSTEKGDLSSESTVSRIRTEHFPLTLESARPSHTSQYLCASSVRQTGQSRANVLTFGAGSRLTVL.

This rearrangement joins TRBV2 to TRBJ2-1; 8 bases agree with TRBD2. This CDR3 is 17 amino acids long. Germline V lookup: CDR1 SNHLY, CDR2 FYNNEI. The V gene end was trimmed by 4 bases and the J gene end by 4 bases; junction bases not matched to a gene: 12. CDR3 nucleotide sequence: TGTGCCAGCAGTGGGAAGTTAGGGACTAGGGCTTACAATGAGCAGTTCTTC. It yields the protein CASSGKLGTRAYNEQFF.

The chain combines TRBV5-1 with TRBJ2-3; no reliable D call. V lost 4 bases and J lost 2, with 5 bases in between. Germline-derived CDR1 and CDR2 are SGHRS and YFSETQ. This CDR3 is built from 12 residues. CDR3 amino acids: CASSHDTDTQYF. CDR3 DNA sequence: TGCGCCAGCAGCCATGACACAGATACGCAGTATTTT.

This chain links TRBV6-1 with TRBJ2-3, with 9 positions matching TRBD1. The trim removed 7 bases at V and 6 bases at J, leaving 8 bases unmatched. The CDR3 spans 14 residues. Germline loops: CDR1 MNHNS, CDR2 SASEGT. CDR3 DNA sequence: TGTGCCAGCACTAAAAAGACAGGGGGGGATACGCAGTATTTT. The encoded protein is CASTKKTGGDTQYF.

The CDR3 nucleotides read TGCGCCAGCAGCTTGGGGACGGGGTATTCTTCACCCCTCCACTTT. Protein product: CASSLGTGYSSPLHF. The rearrangement uses TRBV5-1 and TRBJ1-6; D is uncertain. With 0 bases removed from V and 9 bases from J, the gap between germline ends came to 13 bases. Germline V gene lookup returns CDR1 SGHRS and CDR2 YFSETQ. The CDR3 is 15 amino acids. The full variable domain, with the rest looked up from reference TRBV5-1 and TRBJ1-6, is KAGVTQTPRYLIKTRGQQVTLSCSPISGHRSVSWYQQTPGQGLQFLFEYFSETQRNKGNFPGRFSGRQFSNSRSEMNVSTLELGDSALYLCASSLGTGYSSPLHFGNGTRLTVT.

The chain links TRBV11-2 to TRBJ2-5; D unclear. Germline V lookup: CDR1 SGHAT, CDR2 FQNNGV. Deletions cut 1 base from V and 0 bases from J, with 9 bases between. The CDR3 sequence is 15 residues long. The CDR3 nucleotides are TGTGCCAGCAGCTTAGTTCTTACGGACCAAGAGACCCAGTACTTC. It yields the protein CASSLVLTDQETQYF.

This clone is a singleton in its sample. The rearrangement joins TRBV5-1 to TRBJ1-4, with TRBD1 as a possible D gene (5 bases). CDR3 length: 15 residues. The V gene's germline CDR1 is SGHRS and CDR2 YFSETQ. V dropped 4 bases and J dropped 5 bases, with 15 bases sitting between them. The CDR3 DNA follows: TGCGCCAGCAGCCCCACAGGCGGTCAGAATGAAAAACTGTTTTTT. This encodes CASSPTGGQNEKLFF.

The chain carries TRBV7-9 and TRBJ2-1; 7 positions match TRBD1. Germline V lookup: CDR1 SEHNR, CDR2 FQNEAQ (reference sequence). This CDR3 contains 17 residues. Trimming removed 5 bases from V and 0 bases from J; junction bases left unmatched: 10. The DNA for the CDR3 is TGTGCCAGCAGCCCAACTAGGGACAGCTACTCCTACAATGAGCAGTTCTTC. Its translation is CASSPTRDSYSYNEQFF.

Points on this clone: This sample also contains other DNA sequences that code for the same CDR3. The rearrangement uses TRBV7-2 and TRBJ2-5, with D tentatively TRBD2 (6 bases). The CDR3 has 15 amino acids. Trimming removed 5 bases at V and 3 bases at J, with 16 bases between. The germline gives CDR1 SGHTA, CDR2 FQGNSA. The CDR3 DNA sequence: TGTGCCAGCAGCCTTAGGGGCCGGAGGGAAGAGACCCAGTACTTC. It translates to CASSLRGRREETQYF.

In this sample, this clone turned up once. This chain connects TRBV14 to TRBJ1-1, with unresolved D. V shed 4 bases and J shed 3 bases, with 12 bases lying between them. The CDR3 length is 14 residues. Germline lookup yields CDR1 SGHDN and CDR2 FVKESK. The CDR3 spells CASSPRALYTEAFF. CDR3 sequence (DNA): TGTGCCAGCAGCCCGAGGGCCCTTTACACTGAAGCTTTCTTT.